The next 22 T cell receptor beta chains were all read from a single sample in a study of OX40 agonist ivuxolimab in advanced cancers. Profiling relied on immunoSEQ multiplex PCR, and the TCRdb table lists in-frame clones only, not all of them. The table records 50,000 to 70,000 clones, roughly 87% of them present only once. Sequenced here: CD4+ or CD8+ T cells sorted from blood, sampled in a trial of the OX40 agonist ivuxolimab. The source of these receptors is an adult with an advanced solid tumor such as melanoma, head and neck, liver or kidney cancer.

V is TRBV4-1 and J is TRBJ1-3; weak D call: TRBD1 (5 bases). The CDR3 covers 17 residues. Germline V lookup: CDR1 MGHRA, CDR2 YSYEKL. The germline V and J ends were trimmed by 0 bases and 5 bases, with 17 bases remaining between them. The CDR3 nucleotides read TGCGCCAGCAGCCAAGAGGACCCCGCGCAGGGCAGAAACACCATATATTTT. Its protein is CASSQEDPAQGRNTIYF.

This chain connects TRBV10-3 to TRBJ1-2, with D tentatively TRBD1 (6 bases). The V and J ends lost 6 bases and 3 bases respectively, with 11 bases between them. Germline values: CDR1 ENHRY, CDR2 SYGVKD. The CDR3 contains 13 residues. CDR3 DNA: TGTGCCATCAGCCATGAGGGGGACTATGGCTACACCTTC. Residues: CAISHEGDYGYTF.

The genes are TRBV2 and TRBJ1-2; 8 bases are shared with TRBD1. The CDR3 extends over 13 amino acids. Trimming removed 5 bases from V and 7 bases from J; junction bases left unmatched: 6. Germline V lookup: CDR1 SNHLY, CDR2 FYNNEI. The CDR3: CASSLTGAGGYTF. CDR3 nucleotides: TGTGCCAGCAGTCTGACAGGGGCTGGTGGCTACACCTTC.

The chain links TRBV27 to TRBJ2-7; TRBD2 agrees at 10 bases. The germline CDR1 and CDR2 sequences are MNHEY and SMNVEV (reference sequence). J lost 4 bases, V lost 5 bases, and 8 bases had no gene match. The CDR3 spans 15 residues. As DNA, the CDR3 is TGTGCCAGCAGTCTAGCGGGAGATAGCTTTTACGAGCAGTACTTC. Its protein is CASSLAGDSFYEQYF.

This chain uses TRBV20-1 with TRBJ1-1; D ambiguous. Germline CDR1 DFQATT, CDR2 SNEGSKA (reference sequence). Between the trimmed V and J ends, which lost 7 bases and 3 bases, there was a span of 9 bases. CDR3 length: 11 residues. In DNA, the CDR3 is TGCAGTGGTAAAAGGTACACTGAAGCTTTCTTT. Encoded protein: CSGKRYTEAFF.

The J gene is TRBJ2-1, the V gene TRBV7-6; maybe TRBD1 (6 bases). V was pared by 3 bases and J by 3 bases, with 9 bases between. There are 14 residues in the CDR3. CDR1 and CDR2 (germline): SGHVS, FNYEAQ. The CDR3 coding sequence is TGTGCCAGCAGCTTGTGGACAGACTACAATGAGCAGTTCTTC. Its protein is CASSLWTDYNEQFF.

This clone has just one count. The chain recombines TRBV19 with TRBJ2-7; D might be TRBD1 (5 bases). The CDR3 covers 14 residues. The V and J ends lost 5 bases and 1 base respectively, with 12 bases between them. Germline assignment: CDR1 LNHDA and CDR2 SQIVND (reference sequence). CDR3 sequence (DNA): TGTGCCAGTAGTCCGCAGGGTTTTTCCTACGAGCAGTACTTC. Translation gives CASSPQGFSYEQYF.

This rearrangement joins TRBV25-1 to TRBJ2-5; 10 bases are a match to TRBD1. Germline CDR1 is MGHDK and CDR2 is SYGVNS. With V trimmed by 4 bases and J by 2 bases, 4 bases remained unmatched. The CDR3 has 15 residues. CDR3 DNA: TGTGCCAGCAGTGGACCGGGACAGGGGCAAGAGACCCAGTACTTC. It yields the protein CASSGPGQGQETQYF. The whole variable domain, remainder taken from reference TRBV25-1 and TRBJ2-5, is EADIYQTPRYLVIGTGKKITLECSQTMGHDKMYWYQQDPGMELHLIHYSYGVNSTEKGDLSSESTVSRIRTEHFPLTLESARPSHTSQYLCASSGPGQGQETQYFGPGTRLLVL.

The CDR3 protein is CASSLRTSGNAEQYF. Written as DNA, the CDR3 is TGTGCCAGCAGCTTAAGGACTAGCGGGAACGCCGAGCAGTACTTC. The V gene is TRBV7-6, the J gene TRBJ2-5; 12 bases are shared with TRBD2. Gene TRBJ2-7 matches the end of the DNA better, so the J call may be wrong. This CDR3 is 15 amino acids long. Germline V gene data show CDR1 as SGHVS and CDR2 as FNYEAQ.

The rearrangement links TRBV29-1 to TRBJ2-5; D might be TRBD1 (6 bases). The germline V gene has CDR1 SQVTM and CDR2 ANQGSEA. The V end was cut by 8 bases, the J end by 0 bases, with 16 bases between. The CDR3 runs to 14 residues. CDR3 DNA sequence: TGCAGCTTCATGGACAGACTGTACCAAGAGACCCAGTACTTC. Translation gives CSFMDRLYQETQYF.

The CDR3 coding sequence is TGTGCCAGCAGCCCCACCCCCTTTTCAGGAGGGGCCGGGGCCAACGTCCTGACTTTC. Translated, it gives CASSPTPFSGGAGANVLTF. This rearrangement joins TRBV9 to TRBJ2-6; a weak D match, TRBD2 (6 bases). The germline gives CDR1 SGDLS, CDR2 YYNGEE. CDR3 length equals 19 residues. V gave up 4 bases and J gave up 4 bases, with 24 bases separating them.

This chain links TRBV5-4 with TRBJ2-2; 9 nucleotides agree with TRBD1. Germline lookup yields CDR1 SGHNT and CDR2 YYREEE (reference sequence). There are 13 residues in the CDR3. Trimming cost V 3 bases and J 6 bases; bases outside gene matches: 0. The CDR3 spells CASSWTGAGELFF. The CDR3 nucleotides read TGTGCCAGCAGCTGGACAGGGGCCGGGGAGCTGTTTTTT.

This rearrangement joins TRBV29-1 to TRBJ1-2; D possibly corresponds to TRBD1 (5 bases). The CDR3 is 13 residues long. V was clipped by 6 bases and J by 5 bases, with 16 bases between them. The germline V gene encodes CDR1 SQVTM and CDR2 ANQGSEA. The CDR3 is CSVATGTEYGYTF. The CDR3 region has the DNA TGCAGCGTGGCAACCGGGACGGAGTATGGCTACACCTTC.

The rearrangement joins TRBV9 to TRBJ1-4; tentatively, D is TRBD1 (6 bases). V shed 4 bases and J shed 7 bases, with 14 bases lying between them. There are 14 residues in the CDR3. CDR1 and CDR2 (germline): SGDLS, YYNGEE. The CDR3 loop is CASSPFEGGEKLFF. The CDR3 DNA reads TGTGCCAGCAGCCCCTTTGAAGGGGGTGAAAAACTGTTTTTT.

CDR3 amino acids: CASSAASEQFF. The CDR3, as DNA: TGCGCCAGCAGTGCGGCGAGTGAGCAGTTCTTC. This chain connects TRBV10-2 to TRBJ2-1; D uncertain. The V gene's germline CDR1 is WSHSY and CDR2 SAAADI. V was trimmed by 4 bases and J by 9 bases, leaving 7 bases between them. The CDR3 is 11 residues long.

V gene TRBV19 combines with J gene TRBJ1-2; 10 bases agree with TRBD1. J gave up 6 bases and V 6 bases, and 10 bases lay outside the gene matches. The germline gives CDR1 LNHDA, CDR2 SQIVND (reference sequence). The CDR3 runs 15 residues. This CDR3 reads CASRYRDRGLHGYTF. Written as DNA, the CDR3 is TGTGCCAGTAGATACCGGGACAGGGGACTTCATGGCTACACCTTC.

This clone occurred once. The chain has TRBV5-6 and TRBJ2-1; 10 bases are a match to TRBD1. The CDR3 sequence is 18 residues long. Germline values: CDR1 SGHDT, CDR2 YYEEEE. J was trimmed by 5 bases and V by 4 bases; bases with no gene match: 15. This CDR3 is CASSPGTGAILGDNEQFF. The CDR3 DNA reads as TGTGCCAGCAGCCCCGGGACAGGGGCTATCCTGGGAGACAATGAGCAGTTCTTC.

The V call is TRBV28, the J call TRBJ2-1; 8 nucleotides align to TRBD2. The CDR3 is 16 amino acids. Germline V gene lookup returns CDR1 MDHEN and CDR2 SYDVKM. Trimming cost V 5 bases and J 0 bases; bases outside gene matches: 6. The CDR3 spells CASSRSSGSSYNEQFF. The CDR3 DNA reads as TGTGCCAGCAGTCGCTCGAGCGGGAGCTCCTACAATGAGCAGTTCTTC. Full variable domain (missing parts from reference TRBV28 and TRBJ2-1): DVKVTQSSRYLVKRTGEKVFLECVQDMDHENMFWYRQDPGLGLRLIYFSYDVKMKEKGDIPEGYSVSREKKERFSLILESASTNQTSMYLCASSRSSGSSYNEQFFGPGTRLTVL.

J is TRBJ1-5 and V is TRBV6-1, with 10 bases fitting TRBD1. This CDR3 comprises 17 residues. V trimming: 0 bases; J trimming: 4 bases; junction bases outside the gene matches: 6. Per the germline V gene, CDR1 is MNHNS and CDR2 is SASEGT. The CDR3 reads CASSEALGTGVNQPQHF. The DNA of the CDR3 is TGTGCCAGCAGTGAAGCGCTAGGGACAGGGGTGAATCAGCCCCAGCATTTT.

The V and J genes are TRBV7-9 and TRBJ2-3; 8 nucleotides agree with TRBD1. The CDR3 runs to 16 residues. Germline trimming cut 3 bases from V and 0 bases from J; bases unmatched to any gene: 5. In germline, CDR1 is SEHNR, CDR2 FQNEAQ (reference sequence). CDR3 sequence (DNA): TGTGCCAGCAGCTTCCAAACAGGGGGAAGCACAGATACGCAGTATTTT. It encodes CASSFQTGGSTDTQYF. Using reference TRBV7-9 and TRBJ2-3 for the parts outside the CDR3, the full variable domain is DTGVSQNPRHKITKRGQNVTFRCDPISEHNRLYWYRQTLGQGPEFLTYFQNEAQLEKSRLLSDRFSAERPKGSFSTLEIQRTEQGDSAMYLCASSFQTGGSTDTQYFGPGTRLTVL.

V gene TRBV5-1 combines with J gene TRBJ2-3; TRBD2 matches at 12 bases. Germline CDR1 SGHRS, CDR2 YFSETQ. The CDR3 runs to 18 residues. V dropped 1 base and J dropped 0; count of bases not matched to a gene: 6. The CDR3 reads CASSLPLAGGPSTDTQYF. As DNA, the CDR3 is TGCGCCAGCAGCTTGCCCCTAGCGGGGGGGCCGAGCACAGATACGCAGTATTTT.

The chain employs TRBV13 and TRBJ2-3; 12 nucleotides agree with TRBD2. The length of the CDR3 is 14 residues. Losses at the gene ends were 2 bases for V and 6 bases for J; bases not matched to a gene: 0. Germline-derived CDR1 and CDR2 are PRHDT and FYEKMQ (reference sequence). As DNA, the CDR3 is TGTGCCAGCAGCTTAACTAGCGGGAGGGATACGCAGTATTTT. Translation gives CASSLTSGRDTQYF. Based on the CDR3 plus reference TRBV13 and TRBJ2-3, the full variable domain is AAGVIQSPRHLIKEKRETATLKCYPIPRHDTVYWYQQGPGQDPQFLISFYEKMQSDKGSIPDRFSAQQFSDYHSELNMSSLELGDSALYFCASSLTSGRDTQYFGPGTRLTVL.